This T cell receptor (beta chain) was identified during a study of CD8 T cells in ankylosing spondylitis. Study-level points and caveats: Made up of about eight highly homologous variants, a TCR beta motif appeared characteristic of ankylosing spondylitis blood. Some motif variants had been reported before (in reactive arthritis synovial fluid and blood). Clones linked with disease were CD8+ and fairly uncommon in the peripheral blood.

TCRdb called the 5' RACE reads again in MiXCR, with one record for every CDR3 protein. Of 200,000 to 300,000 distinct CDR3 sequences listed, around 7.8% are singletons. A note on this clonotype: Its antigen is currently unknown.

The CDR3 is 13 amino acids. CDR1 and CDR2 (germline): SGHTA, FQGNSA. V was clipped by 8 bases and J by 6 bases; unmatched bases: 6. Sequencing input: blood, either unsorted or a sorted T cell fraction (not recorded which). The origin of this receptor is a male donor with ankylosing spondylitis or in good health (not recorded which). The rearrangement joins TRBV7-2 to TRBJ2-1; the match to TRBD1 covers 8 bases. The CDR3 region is CASQTTGGNEQFF. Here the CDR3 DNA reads TGTGCCAGCCAGACCACAGGGGGCAATGAGCAGTTCTTC.